A single sample is the source of the 2 T cell receptor beta chains below, sequenced in a study of blood T cell repertoires in COVID-19. Only in-frame clones appear in the TCRdb table, and some are missing; sequencing was by immunoSEQ multiplex PCR. The data hold 64,000 or so clones, with just over 90% observed a single time. Material: peripheral blood. The receptors stem from a human donor in a cohort sampled during active COVID-19.

This clone was seen only a few times. The chain employs TRBV28 and TRBJ1-5, with TRBD1 matching over 8 bases. Germline lookup yields CDR1 MDHEN and CDR2 SYDVKM. The CDR3 length is 18 residues. V lost 8 bases to trimming and J lost 0 bases; unmatched junction nucleotides: 15. CDR3 protein: CASLHPRQGLYSNQPQHF. The CDR3 bases are TGTGCCAGCCTCCACCCCCGACAGGGGCTTTATAGCAATCAGCCCCAGCATTTT.

The chain has TRBV7-9 and TRBJ1-4, with D unclear. Trimming left V 3 bases short and J 8 bases short, with 16 bases between. Germline assignment: CDR1 SEHNR and CDR2 FQNEAQ (reference sequence). The CDR3 contains 15 residues. The CDR3 loop is CASSFSAAREEKLFF. CDR3 coding DNA: TGTGCCAGCAGCTTTAGCGCGGCCCGGGAGGAAAAACTGTTTTTT.